One sample yielded the 21 T cell receptor beta chains listed below, sequenced in a study of cytomegalovirus exposure and HLA in healthy donors. PCR was performed using 60 Vbeta and 13 Jbeta primers. The method was immunoSEQ multiplex PCR; TCRdb's version includes in-frame clones alone and lacks a portion of them. In total, the table holds around 31,000 clones. Sequenced sample: PBMCs. Receptors were obtained from a man aged 25 to 40 in good health and CMV-seronegative.

The chain links TRBV7-9 to TRBJ1-2; 8 bases map to TRBD1. The length of the CDR3 is 15 residues. Germline-derived CDR1 and CDR2 are SEHNR and FQNEAQ (reference sequence). V was pared by 5 bases and J by 6 bases, with 11 bases of the junction left unmatched. CDR3 residues: CASSTGDRRSHGYTF. CDR3 sequence (DNA): TGTGCCAGCAGCACTGGGGACAGGAGAAGTCATGGCTACACCTTC.

The chain carries TRBV19 and TRBJ2-4, with 7 bases fitting TRBD2. This CDR3 spans 14 amino acids. V was pared by 6 bases and J by 8 bases, with 10 bases of the junction left unmatched. Germline CDR1 LNHDA, CDR2 SQIVND (reference sequence). The DNA for the CDR3 is TGTGCCAGTAGGGAAGGAGGGACTAATGACATTCAGTACTTC. Protein sequence: CASREGGTNDIQYF.

The chain employs TRBV5-1 and TRBJ2-5; 12 nucleotides align to TRBD1. V shed 7 bases and J 2 bases; nucleotides not matched to a gene: 3. This CDR3 is built from 14 residues. Germline lookup yields CDR1 SGHRS and CDR2 YFSETQ. CDR3 bases: TGCGCCAGCGGGACAGGGGGCGGACAAGAGACCCAGTACTTC. Translating gives CASGTGGGQETQYF. The entire variable domain, with the rest obtained from reference TRBV5-1 and TRBJ2-5, is as follows: KAGVTQTPRYLIKTRGQQVTLSCSPISGHRSVSWYQQTPGQGLQFLFEYFSETQRNKGNFPGRFSGRQFSNSRSEMNVSTLELGDSALYLCASGTGGGQETQYFGPGTRLLVL.

The chain employs TRBV20-1 and TRBJ1-6, with D unresolved. CDR1 DFQATT and CDR2 SNEGSKA come from the germline V gene (reference sequence). V was shortened by 5 bases and J by 10 bases, with 9 bases between the two germline ends. This CDR3 is built from 11 residues. In nucleotides, the CDR3 is TGCAGTGCTGGCAAGATATCACCCCTCCACTTT. As protein: CSAGKISPLHF.

The rearrangement joins TRBV2 to TRBJ2-7; D is possibly TRBD1 (6 bases). From germline, CDR1 is SNHLY and CDR2 FYNNEI. V was shortened by 8 bases and J by 2 bases, with 13 bases between the two germline ends. The CDR3 contains 13 residues. As DNA, the CDR3 is TGTGCCAGCGGGGGCCTGGGCGCCTACGAGCAGTACTTC. Its translation: CASGGLGAYEQYF.

The chain couples TRBV6-1 to TRBJ2-3, with TRBD1 as a possible D gene (5 bases). The length of the CDR3 is 12 residues. Germline V gene lookup returns CDR1 MNHNS and CDR2 SASEGT. Trimming pared 8 bases from V and 3 bases from J, leaving 9 bases between. In DNA form, the CDR3 reads TGTGCCAGCCGACAGAGTACAGATACGCAGTATTTT. It encodes CASRQSTDTQYF.

The chain recombines TRBV7-9 with TRBJ2-7; 7 bases line up with TRBD1. The CDR3 totals 17 residues. V gave up 5 bases and J gave up 0 bases; unmatched junction bases: 13. CDR1 is SEHNR and CDR2 is FQNEAQ in the germline V gene (reference sequence). The CDR3 coding sequence is TGTGCCAGCAGCCGGAGAGGGGGCCTCCGGGGCTCCTACGAGCAGTACTTC. Translating it yields CASSRRGGLRGSYEQYF.

In terms of frequency, this clone is medium-sized (0.01 to 0.1%). CDR3 nucleotide sequence: TGCGCCAGCAGCCGGGGACAGGGGGAGGGATATGAAGCTTTCTTT. Its protein is CASSRGQGEGYEAFF. V usage is TRBV4-1 and J usage is TRBJ1-1, with 11 bases identical to TRBD1. Trimming at V came to 4 bases and at J to 7 bases, leaving 8 bases not matched to a gene. Germline V gives CDR1 MGHRA, CDR2 YSYEKL. The CDR3 runs to 15 residues.

The CDR3 bases are TGTGCCAGCAGTTCGACAGGGGTCTCCTACGAGCAGTACTTC. Its protein product is CASSSTGVSYEQYF. This chain uses TRBV27 with TRBJ2-7; 8 bases map to TRBD1. V was pared by 4 bases and J by 0 bases, with 2 bases of the junction left unmatched. The CDR3 runs 14 residues. CDR1 MNHEY and CDR2 SMNVEV come from the germline V gene (reference sequence).

The rearrangement links TRBV2 to TRBJ1-6; D ambiguous. The CDR3 has 19 amino acids. CDR1 SNHLY and CDR2 FYNNEI come from the germline V gene. The V end was cut by 5 bases, the J end by 0 bases, with 20 bases between. The CDR3 region is CASSKLIQAWSSYNSPLHF. The DNA of the CDR3 is TGTGCCAGCAGTAAACTCATACAAGCCTGGAGCTCCTATAATTCACCCCTCCACTTT.

The V gene is TRBV29-1, the J gene TRBJ2-3; D is unclear. CDR3 length: 12 amino acids. Germline loops: CDR1 SQVTM, CDR2 ANQGSEA. The V end was cut by 0 bases, the J end by 14 bases, with 15 bases between. CDR3 region: CSVEDFRYRRYF. The CDR3 DNA reads as TGCAGCGTTGAAGATTTCAGATATCGTCGGTATTTT.

The gene calls are TRBV5-1 and TRBJ2-2, with 10 bases fitting TRBD1. Looked up from germline, CDR1 is SGHRS and CDR2 is YFSETQ. The CDR3 contains 16 residues. The J segment lost 6 bases and the V segment lost 3 bases, leaving 8 bases of the junction unmatched. CDR3 in amino acids: CASSSTGGRRSGELFF. The DNA for the CDR3 is TGCGCCAGCAGCTCGACAGGGGGCAGGAGGTCCGGGGAGCTGTTTTTT.

This chain joins TRBV11-2 and TRBJ1-3, with no clear D. Germline CDR1 reads SGHAT; CDR2 reads FQNNGV. The CDR3 loop spans 12 amino acids. V was shortened by 5 bases and J by 2 bases, with 4 bases between the two germline ends. The CDR3 bases are TGTGCCAGCAGCCCTCCTGGAAACACCATATATTTT. Translation: CASSPPGNTIYF.

The chain links TRBV2 to TRBJ2-2; maybe TRBD2 (6 bases). V was trimmed by 5 bases and J by 0 bases, leaving 10 bases between them. Per the germline V gene, CDR1 is SNHLY and CDR2 is FYNNEI. This CDR3 has 15 residues. CDR3 in amino acids: CASSRSGANTGELFF. The CDR3 nucleotides read TGTGCCAGCAGTCGATCGGGGGCGAACACCGGGGAGCTGTTTTTT.

The rearrangement links TRBV4-2 to TRBJ2-7, with D possibly being TRBD2 (5 bases). Germline-derived CDR1 and CDR2 are LGHNA and YNFKEQ. The V and J ends lost 0 bases and 7 bases respectively, with 7 bases between them. This CDR3 is built from 12 residues. This chain's CDR3 is CASSQDEGEQYF. The CDR3 DNA reads as TGTGCCAGCAGCCAAGATGAGGGAGAGCAGTACTTC.

This chain connects TRBV6-5 to TRBJ2-7; D is ambiguous. CDR1 MNHEY and CDR2 SVGAGI come from the germline V gene. V was trimmed by 0 bases and J by 3 bases, leaving 9 bases between them. The CDR3 sequence is 14 residues long. Here the CDR3 reads CASSYSAGFYEQYF. The CDR3 bases are TGTGCCAGCAGTTACTCGGCAGGATTCTACGAGCAGTACTTC.

The J gene is TRBJ1-4, the V gene TRBV5-1; D not resolved. Germline CDR1 reads SGHRS; CDR2 reads YFSETQ. Deletions cut 2 bases from V and 7 bases from J, with 9 bases between. The length of the CDR3 is 13 residues. This chain's CDR3 is CASSLTGSEKLFF. DNA for the CDR3: TGCGCCAGCAGCTTAACGGGGTCTGAAAAACTGTTTTTT. Full variable domain (remainder filled in from reference TRBV5-1 and TRBJ1-4): KAGVTQTPRYLIKTRGQQVTLSCSPISGHRSVSWYQQTPGQGLQFLFEYFSETQRNKGNFPGRFSGRQFSNSRSEMNVSTLELGDSALYLCASSLTGSEKLFFGSGTQLSVL.

The chain couples TRBV5-1 to TRBJ2-2; D is undetermined. V lost 1 base and J lost 5, with 12 bases in between. The CDR3 has 15 amino acids. Germline CDR1 reads SGHRS; CDR2 reads YFSETQ. CDR3 sequence: CASSLWQTGTGELFF. In nucleotides, the CDR3 is TGCGCCAGCAGCTTGTGGCAGACCGGGACCGGGGAGCTGTTTTTT.

CDR3 bases: TGCGCCAGCAGGATGGGACTAGCGGATTACGAGCAGTACTTC. This sequence encodes CASRMGLADYEQYF. The chain has TRBV5-1 and TRBJ2-7, with 11 bases aligning to TRBD2. This CDR3 contains 14 residues. The germline V gene encodes CDR1 SGHRS and CDR2 YFSETQ. Unmatched junction bases numbered 5, after V lost 5 bases and J lost 4 bases.

The CDR3 nucleotides read TGTGCCAGCAGCCCAGACAGGGGGGAGACCCAGTACTTC. It specifies CASSPDRGETQYF. This rearrangement joins TRBV7-2 to TRBJ2-5; TRBD1 matches 9 bases. CDR1 is SGHTA and CDR2 is FQGNSA in the germline V gene. The length of the CDR3 is 13 residues. After removal of 5 bases from V and 5 bases from J, the junction contained 3 bases not matched to a gene.

The V and J genes are TRBV5-1 and TRBJ1-1; 8 bases are shared with TRBD1. Germline CDR1 is SGHRS and CDR2 is YFSETQ. Trimming cost V 4 bases and J 6 bases; bases outside gene matches: 8. This CDR3 comprises 14 residues. The DNA of the CDR3 is TGCGCCAGCAGCAGGCAGACAGGGGACCCTGAAGCTTTCTTT. It encodes CASSRQTGDPEAFF.